These T cell receptor beta chains were read from a single sample in a study of STAT5B mutations in CD4+ large granular lymphocyte leukemia. Libraries were prepared by immunoSEQ multiplex PCR; TCRdb keeps only in-frame clonotypes and omits some of them. The sample carries under 35,000 clones, around 74% recorded once. Sequenced: CD4+ T cells from blood buffy coats. Receptor source: a human donor in good health. The CDR3 runs from the conserved cysteine through the conserved F or W. A D gene is named only where the DNA matches it firmly. Only some rows state a clone size, as once, few, many or a class for expanded clones.

j_gene,d_gene,abundance,v_gene,CDR3aa,CDR3nt
TRBJ2-7,NA,NA,TRBV27,CASTGQHYEQYF,TGTGCCAGCACGGGACAACACTACGAGCAGTACTTC
TRBJ2-7,NA,NA,TRBV5-1,CASSVTLGFDNEQYF,TGCGCCAGCAGCGTGACCCTCGGGTTTGACAACGAGCAGTACTTC
TRBJ2-1,NA,NA,TRBV5-1,CASSLAWGRRQGGSYNEQFF,TGCGCCAGCAGCTTGGCCTGGGGTAGGCGCCAGGGAGGCTCCTACAATGAGCAGTTCTTC
TRBJ2-7,TRBD1,once,TRBV7-2,CASSLSTGVYEQYF,TGTGCCAGCAGCTTATCAACAGGGGTCTACGAGCAGTACTTC
TRBJ1-2,NA,NA,TRBV28,CASSNPSPGYTF,TGTGCCAGCAGCAATCCTTCCCCTGGCTACACCTTC
TRBJ2-2,TRBD1,NA,TRBV25-1,CASGGTVETGELFF,TGTGCCAGCGGTGGGACAGTCGAGACCGGGGAGCTGTTTTTT
TRBJ2-1,NA,NA,TRBV19,CASSKGTNNEQFF,TGTGCCAGTAGTAAAGGTACCAACAATGAGCAGTTCTTC
TRBJ1-5,NA,NA,TRBV4-2,CASSQDEAKDQPQHF,TGTGCCAGCAGCCAAGATGAGGCAAAAGATCAGCCCCAGCATTTT
TRBJ2-7,NA,NA,TRBV20-1,CSARGSLEQYF,TGCAGTGCTAGGGGGTCCCTAGAGCAGTACTTC
TRBJ2-3,NA,NA,TRBV29-1,CSVEDRPVRVDTQYF,TGCAGCGTTGAAGATCGGCCGGTTCGGGTAGATACGCAGTATTTT
TRBJ2-5,TRBD1,NA,TRBV7-6,CASSLTGGLETQYF,TGTGCCAGCAGCTTAACAGGGGGTCTGGAGACCCAGTACTTC
TRBJ1-1,NA,NA,TRBV5-1,CASSLSVDTEAFF,TGCGCCAGCAGCTTAAGTGTGGACACTGAAGCTTTCTTT
TRBJ2-1,NA,NA,TRBV5-1,CASSEDSYNEQFF,TGCGCCAGCAGCGAGGACTCATACAATGAGCAGTTCTTC
TRBJ2-1,TRBD2,few,TRBV28,CASSLGTSGGKRLQFF,TGTGCCAGCAGTCTAGGGACTAGCGGGGGGAAGAGGTTGCAGTTCTTC
TRBJ1-1,NA,NA,TRBV9,CASSPQFSNTEAFF,TGTGCCAGCAGCCCACAATTCTCGAACACTGAAGCTTTCTTT
TRBJ1-6,NA,NA,TRBV6-1,CASSEPVYNSPLHF,TGTGCCAGCAGTGAGCCTGTGTATAATTCACCCCTCCACTTT
TRBJ1-6,TRBD1,few,TRBV6-5,CATTGQWTSPLHF,TGTGCCACAACGGGACAGTGGACTTCACCCCTCCACTTT
TRBJ2-1,NA,NA,TRBV19,CASKGQYLSYNEQFF,TGTGCCAGTAAGGGGCAGTATCTCTCCTACAATGAGCAGTTCTTC
TRBJ2-7,NA,few,TRBV20-1,CSARKGGEQYF,TGCAGTGCTCGAAAGGGGGGCGAGCAGTACTTC
TRBJ2-5,TRBD2,few,TRBV28,CASSSGTSGFGETQYF,TGTGCCAGCAGTTCCGGGACTAGCGGTTTTGGGGAGACCCAGTACTTC
TRBJ2-7,NA,once,TRBV28,CASNQGPYEQYF,TGTGCCAGCAATCAGGGCCCCTACGAGCAGTACTTC
TRBJ2-7,NA,NA,TRBV11-2,CASSLAAGGSYEQYF,TGTGCCAGCAGCTTAGCGGCAGGGGGGAGCTACGAGCAGTACTTC
TRBJ2-4,TRBD1,NA,TRBV19,CASSRQQGAKNIQYF,TGTGCCAGTAGTAGACAACAGGGGGCTAAAAACATTCAGTACTTC